The 25 T cell receptor beta chains listed next were all sequenced from one sample in a study of shared clonotypes between healthy human individuals (dated by TCRdb to between 2020 and 2021). Libraries were prepared through the immunoSEQ multiplex PCR assay. In its TCRdb copy, this immuneACCESS table keeps in-frame sequences only and misses some clones. Where compared with another copy, unresolved V genes explain less than half of these, and the others have no known cause. In all, the sample holds about 1.9 million clones, and around 95% of those were seen once. The ten largest clones take up around 1.7% of the sample. CD8 naive samples were CD45RO-negative cells positively selected for CCR7, giving a CD45RA+CCR7+ population that excluded TemRA cells. The specimen sequenced was naive CD8+ T cells from PBMCs. Read against the paper, the sample's cell subset or site label means: CD45RA+CCR7+. The receptors were gathered from a man aged 18 to 29 in good health. Some clones in this sample may be carry-over from other donors' samples.

V gene TRBV5-1 combines with J gene TRBJ2-1, with 10 nucleotides matching TRBD2. The CDR3 consists of 17 residues. Germline V CDR1 and CDR2: SGHRS, YFSETQ. With V trimmed by 0 bases and J by 2 bases, 5 bases remained unmatched. The CDR3 reads CASSLARLAGAYNEQFF. CDR3 bases: TGCGCCAGCAGCTTGGCCCGACTAGCGGGTGCCTACAATGAGCAGTTCTTC.

This clone has just one count. Other DNA sequences in the sample encode the same CDR3. V is TRBV7-9 and J is TRBJ1-2; no clear D. V dropped 5 bases and J dropped 0 bases, with 10 bases sitting between them. The CDR3 has 14 residues. Germline V CDR1 and CDR2: SEHNR, FQNEAQ (reference sequence). DNA for the CDR3: TGTGCCAGCAGCCCCGGTGGAGCTAACTATGGCTACACCTTC. Protein sequence: CASSPGGANYGYTF.

The chain has TRBV11-2 and TRBJ2-1; TRBD2 might be the D (5 bases). The CDR3 contains 16 residues. V was cut by 3 bases and J by 5 bases, with 17 bases left in between. Germline CDR1 SGHAT, CDR2 FQNNGV. CDR3 in amino acids: CASSFLLVELHNEQFF. CDR3 in DNA: TGTGCCAGCAGCTTCCTACTAGTCGAGCTTCACAATGAGCAGTTCTTC.

J is TRBJ1-5 and V is TRBV5-1; 10 positions agree with TRBD1. This CDR3 has 16 amino acids. Germline values: CDR1 SGHRS, CDR2 YFSETQ. The V gene end was trimmed by 3 bases and the J gene end by 2 bases; junction bases not matched to a gene: 5. This CDR3 reads CASSYGTGEGNQPQHF. CDR3 bases: TGCGCCAGCAGCTACGGGACAGGGGAGGGCAATCAGCCCCAGCATTTT.

The chain couples TRBV4-3 to TRBJ2-7; D may be TRBD2 (6 bases). The germline V and J ends were trimmed by 5 bases and 6 bases, with 20 bases remaining between them. This CDR3 contains 15 residues. Germline V gene sequence: CDR1 LGHNA, CDR2 YSLEER. The CDR3 DNA sequence: TGCGCCAGCAGCACCAGTCGTGGGAGGTTAGGCGAGCAGTACTTC. It translates to CASSTSRGRLGEQYF.

This chain's CDR3 is CASSSPGRIGQSVTDTQYF. The DNA of the CDR3 is TGTGCCAGCAGTTCACCCGGTCGAATCGGGCAATCTGTCACAGATACGCAGTATTTT. The chain recombines TRBV28 with TRBJ2-3; no definite D call. CDR3 size: 19 residues. V was pared by 4 bases and J by 2 bases, with 25 bases between. The germline V gene has CDR1 MDHEN and CDR2 SYDVKM.

The rearrangement links TRBV7-9 to TRBJ2-6, with 8 bases aligning to TRBD1. Germline CDR1 is SEHNR and CDR2 is FQNEAQ (reference sequence). V was clipped by 5 bases and J by 0 bases; unmatched bases: 9. The CDR3 extends over 18 amino acids. Here the CDR3 reads CASSARDRPTSGANVLTF. The CDR3 nucleotides are TGTGCCAGCAGCGCACGGGACAGGCCCACCTCTGGGGCCAACGTCCTGACTTTC.

The chain combines TRBV5-1 with TRBJ2-3; D unresolved. The length of the CDR3 is 11 residues. CDR1 is SGHRS and CDR2 is YFSETQ in the germline V gene. Trimming removed 4 bases at V and 6 bases at J, with 6 bases between. The CDR3 region has the DNA TGCGCCAGCAGCGCGGAGGATACGCAGTATTTT. Its protein is CASSAEDTQYF.

V is TRBV7-2 and J is TRBJ2-3, with TRBD2 as a possible D gene (5 bases). The CDR3 runs to 16 residues. Trimming cost V 4 bases and J 0 bases, with 14 bases left between them. The germline CDR1 and CDR2 sequences are SGHTA and FQGNSA. The CDR3 DNA sequence: TGTGCCAGCAGCTCTGGCGGGTCCCCTAGCACAGATACGCAGTATTTT. It encodes CASSSGGSPSTDTQYF.

V usage is TRBV7-6 and J usage is TRBJ2-7; D not resolved. Trimming pared 5 bases from V and 5 bases from J, leaving 16 bases between. CDR3 length equals 14 residues. CDR1 is SGHVS, CDR2 FNYEAQ, per germline. CDR3 coding DNA: TGTGCCAGCAGCGAAGCACAATATCCGCACGAGCAGTACTTC. Protein product: CASSEAQYPHEQYF.

This chain joins TRBV28 and TRBJ2-2; 11 bases line up with TRBD2. The CDR3 has 17 residues. CDR1 and CDR2 from the germline V gene are MDHEN and SYDVKM. V shed 4 bases and J 0 bases; nucleotides not matched to a gene: 4. The CDR3: CASSSRLAGPNTGELFF. The CDR3 DNA sequence: TGTGCCAGCAGTTCCCGACTAGCGGGGCCGAACACCGGGGAGCTGTTTTTT.

V usage is TRBV27 and J usage is TRBJ2-1; D is undetermined. Germline V lookup: CDR1 MNHEY, CDR2 SMNVEV (reference sequence). V dropped 10 bases and J dropped 4 bases, with 14 bases sitting between them. The CDR3 is made up of 13 amino acids. This CDR3 is CATSVGFYNEQFF. In nucleotides, the CDR3 is TGTGCCACCTCGGTAGGGTTTTACAATGAGCAGTTCTTC.

The gene calls are TRBV19 and TRBJ2-7; possibly TRBD1 for D (6 bases). CDR3 length: 16 amino acids. Per the germline V gene, CDR1 is LNHDA and CDR2 is SQIVND (reference sequence). The germline V and J ends were trimmed by 1 base and 1 base, with 14 bases remaining between them. The CDR3 loop reads CASSIGQAYGSYEQYF. CDR3 in DNA: TGTGCCAGTAGTATAGGACAGGCTTACGGGTCCTACGAGCAGTACTTC.

This chain connects TRBV29-1 to TRBJ2-1; 9 positions match TRBD2. Trimming removed 2 bases from V and 0 bases from J; junction bases left unmatched: 5. The CDR3 extends over 16 amino acids. The germline V gene encodes CDR1 SQVTM and CDR2 ANQGSEA. The CDR3 spells CSVELLAGSSYNEQFF. The CDR3 nucleotides read TGCAGCGTTGAACTCCTAGCGGGAAGCTCCTACAATGAGCAGTTCTTC.

The chain employs TRBV28 and TRBJ2-1; D call uncertain. The CDR3 is made up of 16 amino acids. Germline loops: CDR1 MDHEN, CDR2 SYDVKM. Trimming pared 6 bases from V and 8 bases from J, leaving 23 bases between. The CDR3 region has the DNA TGTGCCAGCAGACCTAGTTTTCCCACACGGGTCGATGAGCAGTTCTTC. Its translation: CASRPSFPTRVDEQFF. Full variable domain (rest looked up from reference TRBV28 and TRBJ2-1): DVKVTQSSRYLVKRTGEKVFLECVQDMDHENMFWYRQDPGLGLRLIYFSYDVKMKEKGDIPEGYSVSREKKERFSLILESASTNQTSMYLCASRPSFPTRVDEQFFGPGTRLTVL.

The V and J genes are TRBV6-5 and TRBJ2-3; 8 positions agree with TRBD2. Germline CDR1 is MNHEY and CDR2 is SVGAGI. The CDR3 is made up of 15 amino acids. V lost 5 bases, J lost 4 bases, and 8 bases stayed unmatched. CDR3 in DNA: TGTGCCAGCAGTCCAGCGGGAGTAAGATCAGATACGCAGTATTTT. Translated, it gives CASSPAGVRSDTQYF.

The chain recombines TRBV30 with TRBJ2-7; 8 nucleotides match TRBD1. Germline trimming cut 5 bases from V and 4 bases from J; bases unmatched to any gene: 7. The germline CDR1 and CDR2 sequences are GTSNPN and SVGIG (reference sequence). This CDR3 contains 13 residues. CDR3 sequence reads: CAWDRTGTYEQYF. DNA of the CDR3: TGTGCCTGGGATAGGACAGGGACGTACGAGCAGTACTTC.

This clone was seen a handful of times. The CDR3 DNA follows: TGCGCCAGCAGCCAAGTCCGCGGGCCCCGAGAGACCCAGTACTTC. Translating it yields CASSQVRGPRETQYF. This rearrangement joins TRBV4-1 to TRBJ2-5, with D maybe TRBD2 (5 bases). V shed 1 base and J shed 4 bases, with 13 bases lying between them. Germline V gene sequence: CDR1 MGHRA, CDR2 YSYEKL. The CDR3 length is 15 residues.

V gene TRBV27 combines with J gene TRBJ2-1, with 12 bases aligning to TRBD1. CDR1 and CDR2 from the germline V gene are MNHEY and SMNVEV (reference sequence). The CDR3 totals 16 residues. Trimming cost V 8 bases and J 8 bases; bases outside gene matches: 13. For the CDR3, the DNA is TGTGCCAGCCACAACTCGGGACAGGGGGCATGGGATGAGCAGTTCTTC. As protein: CASHNSGQGAWDEQFF.

Comment on this clone: The identical CDR3 is also encoded by other nucleotide sequences in the sample. The chain recombines TRBV27 with TRBJ1-4; the match to TRBD1 covers 10 bases. This CDR3 region has 14 residues. Germline CDR1 is MNHEY and CDR2 is SMNVEV (reference sequence). V lost 2 bases, J lost 8 bases, and 2 bases stayed unmatched. CDR3 sequence: CASSLRDRGEKLFF. CDR3 bases: TGTGCCAGCAGTTTAAGGGACAGGGGCGAAAAACTGTTTTTT.

This clone was seen only once. The chain employs TRBV5-5 and TRBJ2-1; 7 bases are a match to TRBD1. Germline CDR1 reads SGHKS; CDR2 reads YYEKEE (reference sequence). V was clipped by 3 bases and J by 4 bases; unmatched bases: 7. The CDR3 is 15 amino acids. The CDR3 DNA follows: TGTGCCAGCAGCTCGTACAGGGGAACGTACAATGAGCAGTTCTTC. Its protein is CASSSYRGTYNEQFF.

This chain links TRBV10-2 with TRBJ2-7; D remains ambiguous. Germline values: CDR1 WSHSY, CDR2 SAAADI. The CDR3 has 18 amino acids. The germline V and J ends were trimmed by 3 bases and 2 bases, with 23 bases remaining between them. The CDR3 DNA reads as TGCGCCAGCAGTGAAAGGTTATGGGTCAAGGATAGGGCCTACGAGCAGTACTTC. Translation: CASSERLWVKDRAYEQYF.

The chain combines TRBV10-3 with TRBJ2-3; D may be TRBD1 (6 bases). The CDR3 is made up of 16 amino acids. The germline V gene encodes CDR1 ENHRY and CDR2 SYGVKD. V was shortened by 9 bases and J by 2 bases, with 21 bases between the two germline ends. CDR3 DNA: TGTGCCATGGGGAAGGTGGGGGCTCTCGACACAGATACGCAGTATTTT. The encoded protein is CAMGKVGALDTDTQYF.

The chain carries TRBV15 and TRBJ1-5; D uncertain. Trimming took off 0 bases at V and 5 bases at J, with 14 bases between the two ends. Germline CDR1 reads LNHNV; CDR2 reads YYDKDF (reference sequence). CDR3 size: 16 residues. The CDR3 coding sequence is TGTGCCACCAGCAGAGATAAAAAGGTAAAGCATCAGCCCCAGCATTTT. Translation gives CATSRDKKVKHQPQHF.

V is TRBV11-1 and J is TRBJ1-1; D gene unclear. Trimming took 5 bases from V and 5 from J, leaving 9 bases between them. CDR1 and CDR2 from the germline V gene are SGHAT and FQDESV (reference sequence). CDR3 length: 12 residues. The chain's CDR3 is CASSVDETEAFF. The CDR3 DNA follows: TGTGCCAGCAGCGTTGACGAAACTGAAGCTTTCTTT. Complete variable domain (other parts from reference TRBV11-1 and TRBJ1-1): EAEVAQSPRYKITEKSQAVAFWCDPISGHATLYWYRQILGQGPELLVQFQDESVVDDSQLPKDRFSAERLKGVDSTLKIQPAELGDSAMYLCASSVDETEAFFGQGTRLTVV.